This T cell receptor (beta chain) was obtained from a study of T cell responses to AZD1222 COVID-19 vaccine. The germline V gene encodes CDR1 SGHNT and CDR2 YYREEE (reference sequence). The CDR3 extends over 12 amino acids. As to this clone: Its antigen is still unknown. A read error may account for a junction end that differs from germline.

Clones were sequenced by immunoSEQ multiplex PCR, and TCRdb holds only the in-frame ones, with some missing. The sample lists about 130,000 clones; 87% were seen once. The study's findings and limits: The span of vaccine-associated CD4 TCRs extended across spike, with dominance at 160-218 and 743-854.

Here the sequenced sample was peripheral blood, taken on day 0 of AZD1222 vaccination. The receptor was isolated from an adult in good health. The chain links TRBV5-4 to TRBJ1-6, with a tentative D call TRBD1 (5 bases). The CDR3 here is CASSLEGTDRQF. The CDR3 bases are TGTGCCAGCAGCTTGGAGGGGACGGACCGACAGTTT.